One and the same sample provided the 13 T cell receptor beta chains below, sequenced in a study of regulatory T cells in long-lasting Graves disease. As to time point: persistent/refractory GD, antithyroid drugs over 5 years with positive TRAb. Scientists built the TCR library using RNA that was extracted from PBMCs. Assembly of TCR beta libraries relied on iRepertoire HTBI primers together with Arm-PCR of CDR3 regions. TCRdb re-called the multiplex PCR reads through MiXCR, storing one row per CDR3 protein. The data hold 420,000 or so distinct CDR3 sequences, with around 20% observed a single time. The source was peripheral blood mononuclear cells (PBMCs), collected when the disease was refractory, from a patient treated with antithyroid drugs. All receptors come from a female donor with Graves disease.

The table lists this clonotype with many counts. This chain uses TRBV28 with TRBJ2-7; 9 nucleotides agree with TRBD1. CDR1 and CDR2 (germline): MDHEN, SYDVKM. Trimming at V came to 6 bases and at J to 5 bases, leaving 17 bases not matched to a gene. This CDR3 region has 17 residues. The CDR3 DNA is TGTGCCAGCAGACGCCTTAGATCCGGGACAGGGATGGACGAGCAGTACTTC. As protein: CASRRLRSGTGMDEQYF. The variable domain in full, completed from reference TRBV28 and TRBJ2-7, reads DVKVTQSSRYLVKRTGEKVFLECVQDMDHENMFWYRQDPGLGLRLIYFSYDVKMKEKGDIPEGYSVSREKKERFSLILESASTNQTSMYLCASRRLRSGTGMDEQYFGPGTRLTVT.

This clonotype appeared many times. The CDR3 DNA reads as TGTGCCAGCAGTGCGTGGGGGGACTCCCCTCACGAGCAGTACTTC. Its protein product is CASSAWGDSPHEQYF. The rearrangement links TRBV28 to TRBJ2-7; TRBD2 is a possible D gene (6 bases). The V end lost 5 bases, the J end lost 5 bases, and 19 bases lay between the germline ends. The CDR3 runs 15 residues. Germline lookup yields CDR1 MDHEN and CDR2 SYDVKM.

The chain has TRBV10-3 and TRBJ1-1; 7 nucleotides agree with TRBD1. The J segment lost 2 bases and the V segment lost 10 bases, leaving 7 bases of the junction unmatched. Germline assignment: CDR1 ENHRY and CDR2 SYGVKD. This CDR3 is built from 13 residues. The CDR3 nucleotides read TGTGCCACCACAGGGACAGAAAACACTGAAGCTTTCTTT. Translated, it gives CATTGTENTEAFF.

This chain uses TRBV15 with TRBJ1-3, with TRBD1 matching 7 bases. V lost 0 bases and J lost 0; bases outside the gene matches: 8. The CDR3 contains 18 residues. Per germline, CDR1 LNHNV and CDR2 YYDKDF (reference sequence). Here the CDR3 DNA reads TGTGCCACCAGCAGAGATGGGACAGCCAGTTACTCTGGAAACACCATATATTTT. It encodes CATSRDGTASYSGNTIYF.

V usage is TRBV7-2 and J usage is TRBJ2-7, with D possibly TRBD2 on 6 matching bases. This CDR3 contains 18 residues. Trimming shortened V by 5 bases and J by 2 bases, and 25 bases separated the two germline ends. Germline-derived CDR1 and CDR2 are SGHTA and FQGNSA. CDR3 amino acids: CASSEYRPLRDGAYEQYF. CDR3 DNA: TGTGCCAGCAGCGAGTACCGACCGTTGCGGGACGGAGCCTACGAGCAGTACTTC.

This clonotype has just a few counts. V usage is TRBV4-3 and J usage is TRBJ1-1; D may be TRBD1 (5 bases). The V end lost 2 bases, the J end lost 5 bases, and 18 bases lay between the germline ends. Germline V CDR1 and CDR2: LGHNA, YSLEER. The CDR3 extends over 16 amino acids. The CDR3 sequence: CASSQPHGGDRTEAFF. The CDR3 bases are TGCGCCAGCAGCCAACCCCATGGGGGTGATCGAACTGAAGCTTTCTTT.

This chain connects TRBV6-2 or TRBV6-3 to TRBJ2-5; 10 nucleotides agree with TRBD2. Germline CDR1 reads MNHEY; CDR2 reads SVGEGT. The ends lost 8 bases at V and 5 bases at J; junction bases unmatched: 5. CDR3 length: 13 residues. CDR3 DNA sequence: TGTGCCAGCTTTGCTAGCGGGGGTGAGACCCAGTACTTC. Encoded protein: CASFASGGETQYF.

This sequence joins TRBV6-1 and TRBJ1-1; D gene ambiguous. Deletions cut 1 base from V and 2 bases from J, with 8 bases between. Looked up from germline, CDR1 is MNHNS and CDR2 is SASEGT. The CDR3 sequence is 14 residues long. CDR3 nucleotides: TGTGCCAGCAGTGAAGTTCTCGATAACACTGAAGCTTTCTTT. The encoded protein is CASSEVLDNTEAFF.

The sample holds many counts of this clonotype. The gene calls are TRBV20-1 and TRBJ2-5; TRBD2 might be the D (7 bases). Germline V lookup: CDR1 DFQATT, CDR2 SNEGSKA (reference sequence). The CDR3 is 16 amino acids. Trimming removed 6 bases from V and 0 bases from J, with 20 bases in between. CDR3 nucleotides: TGCAGTGCCGGAGGGGGGCGAGCGGGAAACCAAGAGACCCAGTACTTC. This translates into CSAGGGRAGNQETQYF.

This clonotype showed up just a few times. The chain joins TRBV7-3 to TRBJ1-3; unclear D gene. Germline-derived CDR1 and CDR2 are SGHTA and FQGTGA. This CDR3 is 13 amino acids long. The V and J ends lost 1 base and 4 bases respectively, with 5 bases between them. This chain's CDR3 is CASSLSQGNTIYF. CDR3 sequence (DNA): TGTGCCAGCAGCTTAAGTCAAGGAAACACCATATATTTT. The full variable domain, completed using reference TRBV7-3 and TRBJ1-3, is GAGVSQTPSNKVTEKGKYVELRCDPISGHTALYWYRQSLGQGPEFLIYFQGTGAADDSGLPNDRFFAVRPEGSVSTLKIQRTERGDSAVYLCASSLSQGNTIYFGEGSWLTVV.

Many counts were recorded for this clonotype. This chain links TRBV12-3 or TRBV12-4 with TRBJ2-2, with 10 nucleotides matching TRBD2. V was pared by 4 bases and J by 5 bases, with 4 bases of the junction left unmatched. The CDR3 runs 15 residues. The CDR3 spells CASSWLAGVTGELFF. CDR3 nucleotides: TGTGCCAGCAGTTGGCTAGCGGGAGTTACCGGGGAGCTGTTTTTT.

V usage is TRBV10-3 and J usage is TRBJ2-3; D gene ambiguous. Germline CDR1 reads ENHRY; CDR2 reads SYGVKD. CDR3 length equals 11 residues. Trimming stripped 6 bases from V and 5 bases from J, with 6 bases between. Written as DNA, the CDR3 is TGTGCCATCAGGGGCGGAGATACGCAGTATTTT. This translates into CAIRGGDTQYF.

The V gene is TRBV9, the J gene TRBJ2-7, with unresolved D. This CDR3 has 14 amino acids. Germline V gene sequence: CDR1 SGDLS, CDR2 YYNGEE. V lost 0 bases and J lost 0, with 7 bases in between. The CDR3 protein is CASSVGTNSYEQYF. CDR3 bases: TGTGCCAGCAGCGTAGGGACCAACTCCTACGAGCAGTACTTC.